The clone carrying this T cell receptor (beta chain) was recorded at least ten times. Its antigen is unknown. Stated time point: newly diagnosed GD, antithyroid drugs for less than 3 months. Isolated PBMC RNA provided the starting material for the TCR library. Patient provenance is recorded as an endocrinology department in Xi'an, China. This specimen comes from a study of regulatory T cells in long-lasting Graves disease. Study conclusions and caveats: Possibly, too few samples lowered accuracy.

Researchers made TCR beta libraries by using iRepertoire HTBI primers and running Arm-PCR on CDR3 regions. TCRdb itself ran the multiplex PCR reads through MiXCR, one entry per CDR3 protein. The table includes approximately 230,000 distinct CDR3 sequences, approximately 20% detected once. The length of the CDR3 is 11 residues. Trimming stripped 6 bases from V and 2 bases from J, with 4 bases between. The germline V gene has CDR1 MDHEN and CDR2 SYDVKM. The source was peripheral blood mononuclear cells (PBMCs), collected at new diagnosis, from a patient treated with antithyroid drugs. The clonotype was recovered from a female donor with Graves disease. This sequence joins TRBV28 and TRBJ1-2; D is unresolved. The CDR3 reads CASRTNYGYTF. CDR3 bases: TGTGCCAGCAGAACGAACTATGGCTACACCTTC.